The T cell receptor beta chain under discussion was sequenced for a study of T cell responses to AZD1222 COVID-19 vaccine. Study-level information: Pooling was applied to second doses at about 4 or about 12 weeks.

The CDR3 is 14 residues long. The germline V gene has CDR1 SEHNR and CDR2 FQNEAQ (reference sequence). Trimming cost V 5 bases and J 2 bases, with 13 bases left between them. Regarding the study as a whole: Clonal diversity may have been underestimated, and the donors were mostly white British, with more females than males. At baseline, just a handful of AZD1222 recipients tested seropositive. Repertoires were sampled only after the peak T cell response.

Measured with immunoSEQ multiplex PCR; TCRdb has only the in-frame clones, and not every one. The data hold approximately 190,000 clones, with roughly 90% observed a single time. As to this clone: Its antigen is unidentified.

The sample in question was peripheral blood, obtained on day 0 of AZD1222 vaccination. This chain connects TRBV7-9 to TRBJ2-7; the D is unclear. This TCR was recovered from an adult in good health. CDR3 region: CASSHDPWPYEQYF. DNA of the CDR3: TGTGCCAGCAGCCATGACCCCTGGCCCTACGAGCAGTACTTC.